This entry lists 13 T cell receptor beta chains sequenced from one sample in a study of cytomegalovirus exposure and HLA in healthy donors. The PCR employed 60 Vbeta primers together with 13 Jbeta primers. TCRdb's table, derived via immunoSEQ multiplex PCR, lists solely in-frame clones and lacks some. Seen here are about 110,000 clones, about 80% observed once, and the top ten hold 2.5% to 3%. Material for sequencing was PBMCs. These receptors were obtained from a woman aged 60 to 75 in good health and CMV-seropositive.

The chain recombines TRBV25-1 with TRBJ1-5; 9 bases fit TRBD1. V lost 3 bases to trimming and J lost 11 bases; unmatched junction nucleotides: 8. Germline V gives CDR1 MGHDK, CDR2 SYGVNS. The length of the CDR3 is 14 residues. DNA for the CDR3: TGTGCCAGCAGTGATGACAGGGGGGGGTCAACCCAGCATTTT. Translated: CASSDDRGGSTQHF.

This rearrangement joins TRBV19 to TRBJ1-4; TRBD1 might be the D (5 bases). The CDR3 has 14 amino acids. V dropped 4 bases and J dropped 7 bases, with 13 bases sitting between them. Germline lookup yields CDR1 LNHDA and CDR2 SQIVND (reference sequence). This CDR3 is CASSRTGDGEKLFF. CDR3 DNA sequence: TGTGCCAGTAGTAGGACGGGGGACGGTGAAAAACTGTTTTTT.

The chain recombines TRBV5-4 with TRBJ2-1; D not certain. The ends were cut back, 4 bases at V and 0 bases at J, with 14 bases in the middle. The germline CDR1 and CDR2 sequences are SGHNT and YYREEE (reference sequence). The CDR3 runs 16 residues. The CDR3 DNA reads TGTGCCAGCAGCCCCTCCCCGCCTAGCTCCTACAATGAGCAGTTCTTC. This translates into CASSPSPPSSYNEQFF.

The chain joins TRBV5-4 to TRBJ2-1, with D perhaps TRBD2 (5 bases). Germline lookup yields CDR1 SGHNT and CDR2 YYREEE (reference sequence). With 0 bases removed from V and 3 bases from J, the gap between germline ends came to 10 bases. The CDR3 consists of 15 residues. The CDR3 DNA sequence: TGTGCCAGCAGCTTGGGCGTAGGAGGCTACAATGAGCAGTTCTTC. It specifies CASSLGVGGYNEQFF. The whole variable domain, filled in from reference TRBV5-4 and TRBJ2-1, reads ETGVTQSPTHLIKTRGQQVTLRCSSQSGHNTVSWYQQALGQGPQFIFQYYREEENGRGNFPPRFSGLQFPNYSSELNVNALELDDSALYLCASSLGVGGYNEQFFGPGTRLTVL.

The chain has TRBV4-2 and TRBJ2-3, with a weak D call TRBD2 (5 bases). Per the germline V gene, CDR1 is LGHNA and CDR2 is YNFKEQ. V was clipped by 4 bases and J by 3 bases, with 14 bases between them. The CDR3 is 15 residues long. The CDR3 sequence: CASSLARGRTDTQYF. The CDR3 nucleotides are TGTGCCAGCAGCCTGGCCCGAGGGCGGACAGATACGCAGTATTTT.

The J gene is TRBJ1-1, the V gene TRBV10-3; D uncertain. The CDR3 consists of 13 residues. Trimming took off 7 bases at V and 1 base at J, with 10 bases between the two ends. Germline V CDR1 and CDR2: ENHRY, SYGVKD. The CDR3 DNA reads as TGTGCCATCAACCAGGATAAGAACACTGAAGCTTTCTTT. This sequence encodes CAINQDKNTEAFF.

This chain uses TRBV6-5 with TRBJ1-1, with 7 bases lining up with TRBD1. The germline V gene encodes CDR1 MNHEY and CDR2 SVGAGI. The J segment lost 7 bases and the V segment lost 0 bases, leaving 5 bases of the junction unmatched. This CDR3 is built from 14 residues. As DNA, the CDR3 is TGTGCCAGCAGTTACTCTGGAGGGGGCCTTGAAGCTTTCTTT. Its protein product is CASSYSGGGLEAFF.

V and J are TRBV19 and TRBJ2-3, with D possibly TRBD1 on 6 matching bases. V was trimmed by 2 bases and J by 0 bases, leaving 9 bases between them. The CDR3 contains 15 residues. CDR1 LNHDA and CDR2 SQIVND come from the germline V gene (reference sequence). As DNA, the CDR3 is TGTGCCAGTAGTATAAGACAGGAAAGCACAGATACGCAGTATTTT. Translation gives CASSIRQESTDTQYF.

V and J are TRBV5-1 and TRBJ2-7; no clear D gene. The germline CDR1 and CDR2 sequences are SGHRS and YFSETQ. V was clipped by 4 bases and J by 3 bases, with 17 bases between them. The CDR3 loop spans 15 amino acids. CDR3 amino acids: CASSPTEITGYEQYF. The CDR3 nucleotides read TGCGCCAGCAGCCCCACAGAGATTACTGGCTACGAGCAGTACTTC.

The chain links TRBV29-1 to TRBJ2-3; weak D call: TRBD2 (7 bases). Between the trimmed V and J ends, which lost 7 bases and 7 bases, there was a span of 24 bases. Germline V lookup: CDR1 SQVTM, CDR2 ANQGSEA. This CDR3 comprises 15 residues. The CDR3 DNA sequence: TGCAGCGCCTCAGCCATAGGGGGGGGGACGAATACGCAGTATTTT. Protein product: CSASAIGGGTNTQYF.

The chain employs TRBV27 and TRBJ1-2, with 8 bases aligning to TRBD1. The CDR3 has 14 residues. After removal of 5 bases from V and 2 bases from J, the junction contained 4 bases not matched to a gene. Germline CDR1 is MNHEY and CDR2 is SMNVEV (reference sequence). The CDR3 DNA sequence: TGTGCCAGCAGTATAAGACAGGGGAACTATGGCTACACCTTC. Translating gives CASSIRQGNYGYTF.

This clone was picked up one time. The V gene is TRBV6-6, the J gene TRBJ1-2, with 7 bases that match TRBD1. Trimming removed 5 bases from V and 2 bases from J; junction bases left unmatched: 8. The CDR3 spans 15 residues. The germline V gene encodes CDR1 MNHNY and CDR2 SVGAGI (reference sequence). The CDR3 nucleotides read TGTGCCAGCAGTACGAGGAGGGGGCTGAACTATGGCTACACCTTC. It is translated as CASSTRRGLNYGYTF.

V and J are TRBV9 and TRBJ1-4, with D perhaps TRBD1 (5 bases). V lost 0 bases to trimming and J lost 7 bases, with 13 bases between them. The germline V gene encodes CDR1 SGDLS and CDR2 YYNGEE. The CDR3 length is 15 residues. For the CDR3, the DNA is TGTGCCAGCAGCGTAGGAACGGGGGTCGGTGAAAAACTGTTTTTT. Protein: CASSVGTGVGEKLFF. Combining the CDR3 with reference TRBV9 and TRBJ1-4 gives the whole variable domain DSGVTQTPKHLITATGQRVTLRCSPRSGDLSVYWYQQSLDQGLQFLIQYYNGEERAKGNILERFSAQQFPDLHSELNLSSLELGDSALYFCASSVGTGVGEKLFFGSGTQLSVL.